This record looks at one T cell receptor beta chain sequence and its context. The antigen it binds to is not known. The input lacks base qualities; no much larger clone sits a single base away. The entry originates in a study of a mutant IDH1 vaccine in newly diagnosed glioma (dated by TCRdb to 2020 to 2023). Regarding the complete study: Of the roughly 32 patients who were treated, around 62% were male and 37.5% were female, and the mean age was about 40 years. Prior to enrollment, patients had been given standard therapy consisting of radiotherapy alone, temozolomide alone, or radiochemotherapy with temozolomide, with the combination given to most patients. Six visits were used for peripheral blood collection: V03 (baseline), V05, V07, V10, V12 and V13. For exploratory analyses, approximately 23 treated patients had longitudinal TCRB deep sequencing done wherever samples were available.

The paper's findings and limits, for the study overall: Pseudoprogression seemed to be unrelated to changes in the top peripheral T cell clonotypes found by TCRB sequencing. According to the authors, sample limitations meant that analyses of patient blood samples could not be reproduced. Immune responses induced by the vaccine were seen in approximately 92% of patients across multiple MHC alleles. Availability determined which PBMC samples were chosen for TCRB deep sequencing.

The CDR3, cysteine through phenylalanine, is 11 amino acids long. The retained sequence is limited to the CDR3, 33 bases, with the frame set at the first base. For CDR1 and CDR2, the germline V gene lists SGHDT and YYEEEE. V is trimmed back by 4 bases and J by 12 bases, and the junction contains 6 bases that no gene match accounts for. This specimen's time point label, per the study, means: baseline, week 1 (first vaccination visit). The sample's treatment or condition label, decoded: pre-vaccination baseline after standard-of-care therapy. The donors had newly diagnosed IDH1-mutant astrocytomas of WHO grade 3 or 4 that showed loss of nuclear ATRX. The samples were drawn from NOA16, a multicentre, single-arm, open-label phase I trial in Germany that tested a mutant IDH1 peptide vaccine in humans for the first time. For immunogenicity testing, the blood drawn at visit V03 was used as the baseline sample. Genomic DNA for TCRB sequencing was extracted from EDTA blood using the DNeasy Blood and Tissue Kit.

To prepare the library, the immunoSEQ multiplex PCR assay was applied. Rearranged TCR beta chain sequences were amplified with the hsTCRB Kit following the manufacturer's protocol. Sequencing of TCRB libraries was carried out on an Illumina MiSeq. The published analysis was carried out like this. The kit vendor's proprietary platform handled demultiplexing, trimming and gene mapping. Not all clones reach the TCRdb copy of this immuneACCESS table, which keeps in-frame sequences only. Checked studies attribute under half of the gap to unresolved V genes and leave the rest unexplained. V, J and clone size are those of that table, while D and trimming were read from the DNA. The sample contains tens of thousands of clones, around 82% of them found a single time. Approximately 8% of the sample lies in the top ten.

Sequenced material: PBMCs, taken from a glioma patient treated with radiotherapy, temozolomide or both. This TCR derives from a woman aged 50 to 65 with glioma. The chain is encoded by TRBV5-6 joined to TRBJ2-7; 8 nucleotides in the junction match TRBD1. The CDR3: CASSRTGLPYF. The DNA is as follows: TGTGCCAGCAGCCGGACAGGGCTTCCGTACTTC.